The sequence of this TCR beta chain was determined in a study of blood T cell repertoires in COVID-19. The germline gives CDR1 SGHKS, CDR2 YYEKEE (reference sequence). The J segment lost 0 bases and the V segment lost 4 bases, leaving 4 bases of the junction unmatched. The CDR3 has 16 amino acids. Assay used: immunoSEQ multiplex PCR; TCRdb lists only in-frame clones, some missing. The profile shows a few hundred thousand clones, around 89% of them singletons. The TCR originated in a man aged 35-49 years with acute or convalescent COVID-19. The genes are TRBV5-5 and TRBJ2-3; 11 bases agree with TRBD2. Sequenced material: peripheral blood. DNA for the CDR3: TGTGCCAGCAGCCGAGGACTAGCGGGCAGCACAGATACGCAGTATTTT. Amino acids: CASSRGLAGSTDTQYF. The full variable domain, its missing parts supplied by reference TRBV5-5 and TRBJ2-3, is DAGVTQSPTHLIKTRGQQVTLRCSPISGHKSVSWYQQVLGQGPQFIFQYYEKEERGRGNFPDRFSARQFPNYSSELNVNALLLGDSALYLCASSRGLAGSTDTQYFGPGTRLTVL.